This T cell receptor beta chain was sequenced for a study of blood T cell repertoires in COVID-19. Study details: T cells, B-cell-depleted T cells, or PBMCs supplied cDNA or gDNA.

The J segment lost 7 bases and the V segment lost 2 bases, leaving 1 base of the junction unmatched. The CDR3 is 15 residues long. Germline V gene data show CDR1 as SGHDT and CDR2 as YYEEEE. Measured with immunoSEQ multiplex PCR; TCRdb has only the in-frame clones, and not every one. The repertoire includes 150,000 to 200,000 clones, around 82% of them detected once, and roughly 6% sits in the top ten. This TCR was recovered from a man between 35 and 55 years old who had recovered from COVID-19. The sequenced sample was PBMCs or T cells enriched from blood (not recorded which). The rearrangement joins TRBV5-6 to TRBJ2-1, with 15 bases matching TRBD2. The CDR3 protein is CASSFGLAGGNEQFF. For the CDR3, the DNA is TGTGCCAGCAGCTTTGGACTAGCGGGGGGGAATGAGCAGTTCTTC.